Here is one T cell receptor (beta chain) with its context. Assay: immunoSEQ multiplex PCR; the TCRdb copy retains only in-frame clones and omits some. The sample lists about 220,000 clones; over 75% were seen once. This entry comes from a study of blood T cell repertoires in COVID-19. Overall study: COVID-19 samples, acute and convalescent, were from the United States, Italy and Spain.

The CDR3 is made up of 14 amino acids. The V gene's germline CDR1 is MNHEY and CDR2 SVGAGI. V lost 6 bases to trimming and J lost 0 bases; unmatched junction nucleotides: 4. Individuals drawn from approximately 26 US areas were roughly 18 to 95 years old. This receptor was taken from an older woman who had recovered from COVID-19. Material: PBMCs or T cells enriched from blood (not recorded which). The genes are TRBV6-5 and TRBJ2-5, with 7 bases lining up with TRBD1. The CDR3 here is CASSSTGNQETQYF. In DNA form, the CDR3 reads TGTGCCAGCAGCTCGACAGGGAACCAAGAGACCCAGTACTTC.